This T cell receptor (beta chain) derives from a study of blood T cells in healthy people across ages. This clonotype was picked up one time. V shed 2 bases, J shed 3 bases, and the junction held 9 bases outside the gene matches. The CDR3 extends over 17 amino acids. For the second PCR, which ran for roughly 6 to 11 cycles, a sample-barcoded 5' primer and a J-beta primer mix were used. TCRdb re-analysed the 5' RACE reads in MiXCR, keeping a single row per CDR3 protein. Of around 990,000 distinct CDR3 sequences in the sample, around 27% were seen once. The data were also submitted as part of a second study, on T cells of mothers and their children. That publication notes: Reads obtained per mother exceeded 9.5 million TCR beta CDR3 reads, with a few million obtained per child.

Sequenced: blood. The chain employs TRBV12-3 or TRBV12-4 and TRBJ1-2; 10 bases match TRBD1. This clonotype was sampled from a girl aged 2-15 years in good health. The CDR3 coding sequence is TGTGCCAGCAGTTTACCTTTGGGTGGACAGGGGGACTATGGCTACACCTTC. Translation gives CASSLPLGGQGDYGYTF.